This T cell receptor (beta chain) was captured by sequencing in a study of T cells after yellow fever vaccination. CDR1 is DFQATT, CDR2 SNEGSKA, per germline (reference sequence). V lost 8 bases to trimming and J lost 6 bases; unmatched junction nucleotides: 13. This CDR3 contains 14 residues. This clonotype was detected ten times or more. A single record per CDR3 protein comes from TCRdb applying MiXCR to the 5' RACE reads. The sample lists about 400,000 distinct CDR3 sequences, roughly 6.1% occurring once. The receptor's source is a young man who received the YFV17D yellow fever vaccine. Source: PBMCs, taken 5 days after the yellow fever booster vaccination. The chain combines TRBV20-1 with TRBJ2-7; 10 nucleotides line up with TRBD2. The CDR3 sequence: CSIRAGGNLIEQYF. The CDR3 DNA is TGCAGTATCAGAGCGGGAGGGAATCTTATCGAGCAGTACTTC.